These 3 T cell receptor beta chains came from one sample sequenced in a study of T-cell reconstitution after alpha-beta-depleted transplantation in children. Preparation of the TCRbeta library involved a method that used unique molecular identifiers. TCRdb independently ran MiXCR on the PCR reads; one entry per CDR3 protein. Of nearly 550,000 distinct CDR3 sequences listed, approximately 20% are singletons. The specimen comprised PBMCs from the stem cell graft donor, sampled from the stem cell graft. The receptor set was obtained from a human donor who donated a stem cell graft to a child with acute lymphoblastic leukemia.

This chain links TRBV7-2 with TRBJ1-1; tentative D call: TRBD1 (6 bases). CDR3 length: 13 amino acids. V shed 6 bases and J shed 12 bases, with 20 bases lying between them. CDR1 is SGHTA and CDR2 is FQGNSA in the germline V gene. Here the CDR3 DNA reads TGTGCCAGCAGGAAGCGGGGGCGCATAAGAACTTTCTTT. Translated, it gives CASRKRGRIRTFF.

There are a few counts of this clonotype. The J gene is TRBJ1-2, the V gene TRBV27; TRBD1 aligns across 7 bases. V was clipped by 5 bases and J by 8 bases; unmatched bases: 8. CDR3 length: 13 amino acids. The V gene's germline CDR1 is MNHEY and CDR2 SMNVEV (reference sequence). The CDR3 DNA follows: TGTGCCAGCAGTAGGCCACAGGGGTGGGGCTACACCTTC. It encodes CASSRPQGWGYTF.

The chain combines TRBV12-3 or TRBV12-4 with TRBJ1-2; 8 bases line up with TRBD1. This CDR3 has 14 amino acids. V trimming: 6 bases; J trimming: 3 bases; junction bases outside the gene matches: 6. This CDR3 reads CASRPGQVYYGYTF. Written as DNA, the CDR3 is TGTGCCAGCAGACCGGGACAGGTTTACTATGGCTACACCTTC.